The clone carrying this T cell receptor beta chain appeared a few times. Its antigen remains unidentified. Clones were read by immunoSEQ multiplex PCR, and TCRdb kept only the in-frame ones, dropping some. The data show 73,000 or so clones, with under 95% seen just once and about 10% held by the top ten. Patients were excluded for autoimmune disease history or systemic immunosuppression. Blood sampling took place at baseline, cycle 4 day 1, and cycle 7 day 1. Germline assignment: CDR1 SGHTS and CDR2 YDEGEE. With 1 base removed from V and 5 bases from J, the gap between germline ends came to 9 bases. The CDR3 has 13 amino acids. These data come from a study of OX40 agonist ivuxolimab in advanced cancers. Study-wide context: Dose-escalation patients suffered from hepatocellular carcinoma, melanoma, renal cell or head and neck cancer.

The study, taken as a whole, reports: Compared with CD4+, CD8+ T cells on average had more expanded clones.

The specimen comprised CD4+ or CD8+ T cells sorted from blood, sampled in a trial of the OX40 agonist ivuxolimab. The chain couples TRBV5-8 to TRBJ1-2, with D unclear. The sequence derives from an adult with an advanced solid tumor such as melanoma, head and neck, liver or kidney cancer. The CDR3, as DNA: TGTGCCAGCAGCTTGCTGCCCAATTATGGCTACACCTTC. This translates into CASSLLPNYGYTF.